A selection of T cell receptor beta chains follows, all from one sample in a study of metastatic and nonmetastatic thyroid tumors. TCRdb re-called the PCR reads through MiXCR. Among roughly 20,000 clones, more than 15% were seen once, and the ten largest hold more than 9%. Sequencing was carried out using tumor tissue. These receptor sequences come from a female donor with papillary thyroid cancer or a benign thyroid nodule (not recorded which). Some clones in this sample may be carry-over from other donors' samples. Both conserved end residues are part of each CDR3. The order of the fields is clone size, J gene, V gene, D gene, CDR3 DNA, CDR3 protein. A D gene is named only where the DNA matches it firmly. The size field is filled for only some rows; it gives once, few, many or a size class.

NA	TRBJ2-2	TRBV28	TRBD1	TGTGCCAGCAGTCCATCCCCCTGGACAGGGGGTGGCGGGGAGCTGTTTTTC	CASSPSPWTGGGGELFF
many	TRBJ1-1	TRBV10-2	NA	TGCGCCAGCAGTCAGGATATGAACACTGAAGCTTTCTTT	CASSQDMNTEAFF
NA	TRBJ1-5	TRBV29-1	NA	TGCAGCGTTGTGGGTGACAGGTGCCAGCCCCAGCATTTT	CSVVGDRCQPQHF
many	TRBJ2-5	TRBV7-9	NA	TGTGCCAGCAGCTTTATCAGTGAACAAGAGACCCAGTACTTC	CASSFISEQETQYF
NA	TRBJ1-2	TRBV6-1	NA	TGTGCCAGCAGTTCAAGTACAGGGACATTGGGCTACACCTTC	CASSSSTGTLGYTF
many	TRBJ1-5	TRBV10-2	NA	TGCGCCAGCAGCGACAGCCTAAATCAGCCCCAGCATTTT	CASSDSLNQPQHF
many	TRBJ2-3	TRBV11-2	NA	TGTGCCAGCAGCTTAGATGGCAGCTTGGATACGCAGTATTTT	CASSLDGSLDTQYF
medium-sized	TRBJ1-6	TRBV6-1	NA	TGTGCCAGCAGTACCGGGCTATACTATAATTCACCCCTCCACTTT	CASSTGLYYNSPLHF
medium-sized	TRBJ1-1	TRBV28	NA	TGTGCCAGCAGTCTGTCGTTCCCGTCCCCGAACACTGAAGCTTTCTTT	CASSLSFPSPNTEAFF
many	TRBJ2-7	TRBV5-1	TRBD1	TGCGCCAGCAGCTATGGGGTGAACAGGGGCTCCTACGAGCAGTACTTC	CASSYGVNRGSYEQYF
few	TRBJ2-1	TRBV14	NA	TGTGCCAGCAGCCAAGATAACGCGGGGCGCCTTTATGAGCAGTTCTTC	CASSQDNAGRLYEQFF
many	TRBJ2-7	TRBV29-1	TRBD2	TGCAGCGTTGGAGGCGGGAGCTACGAGCAGTACTTC	CSVGGGSYEQYF
many	TRBJ1-6	TRBV7-3	NA	TGTGCCAGCAGCTCTACAGGCCTAAATTCACCCCTCCACTTT	CASSSTGLNSPLHF
many	TRBJ2-3	TRBV6-1	TRBD1	TGTGCCAGCAGTCAATGGACAGGGAGAGGGGATACGCAGTATTTT	CASSQWTGRGDTQYF
many	TRBJ2-3	TRBV20-1	TRBD2	TGCAGTGCTAGGCCCCACGGAGCGGGGGGCCTCGATACGCAGTATTTT	CSARPHGAGGLDTQYF
many	TRBJ2-7	TRBV15	NA	TGTGCCACCAGCAGGACCCGGGACCCCGGGGACGAGCAGTACTTC	CATSRTRDPGDEQYF
many	TRBJ2-3	TRBV3-1	TRBD2	TGTGCCAGCAGCCAGAACTTTTTAGCGGGGGGGCCATTAGATACGCAGTATTTT	CASSQNFLAGGPLDTQYF
NA	TRBJ1-5	TRBV7-2	NA	TGTGCCAGCAGCCAAACAGGGAACTATAAGCCCCAGCATTTT	CASSQTGNYKPQHF
many	TRBJ2-2	TRBV7-2	TRBD2	TGTGCCAGCAGTCGTAGCGGGAGACGAACCGGGGAGCTGTTTTTT	CASSRSGRRTGELFF
many	TRBJ1-4	TRBV18	NA	TGTGCCAGCTCACCAGGCCAGGTGGGTGAAAAACTGTTTTTT	CASSPGQVGEKLFF
many	TRBJ2-7	TRBV2	NA	TGTGCCAGCAGGGACCGCTACTCCTACGAGCAGTACTTC	CASRDRYSYEQYF
medium-sized	TRBJ2-1	TRBV6-5	NA	TGTGCCAGCAGTTATCGATCGGGAGAAGCCTGGAATGAGCAGTTCTTC	CASSYRSGEAWNEQFF
NA	TRBJ1-1	TRBV20-1	TRBD1	TGCAGTGCCCTCATACAGGGGTCGTACTCTGAAGCTTTCTTT	CSALIQGSYSEAFF
NA	TRBJ1-5	TRBV28	NA	TGTGCCAGCACCACCAGGGCGGGGGGCGGGCAGCCCCAGCATTTT	CASTTRAGGGQPQHF
many	TRBJ2-7	TRBV20-1	TRBD2	TGCAGTGCTAGCGTAGCGGGGGGGCCTTGGCGATACGAGCAGTACTTC	CSASVAGGPWRYEQYF
NA	TRBJ2-7	TRBV7-8	NA	TGTGCCAGCAGCTTAGCGCTAGGGGGGCAGTACTTC	CASSLALGGQYF
NA	TRBJ2-1	TRBV12-3/TRBV12-4	TRBD2	TGTGCCAGCAGTTTACGTGGGGGTACTAGCGGGAGTGCGGGAAATGAGCAGTTCTTC	CASSLRGGTSGSAGNEQFF
medium-sized	TRBJ2-7	TRBV6-1	NA	TGTGCCAGCAAGGGGGGGCCGGACGAGCAGTACTTC	CASKGGPDEQYF
many	TRBJ2-1	TRBV20-1	NA	TGCAGTGCTAGAGATCCCCGGGGTCCCTACAATGAGCAGTTCTTC	CSARDPRGPYNEQFF
NA	TRBJ2-2	TRBV5-4	NA	TGTGCCAGCAGCCCCACGACAGTGAACACCGGGGAGCTGTTTTTT	CASSPTTVNTGELFF
NA	TRBJ2-7	TRBV15	NA	TGTGCCACCAGCAGGGGGGTTACAAGCTCCTACGAGCAGTACTTC	CATSRGVTSSYEQYF
many	TRBJ1-6	TRBV20-1	NA	TGCAGTGATTCCAGGGCTTACGTGGGGTCACCCCTCCACTTT	CSDSRAYVGSPLHF
NA	TRBJ1-5	TRBV20-1	NA	TGCAGTGCTCTAGGACATCTTAGCAATCAGCTCCAGCATTTT	CSALGHLSNQLQHF
many	TRBJ2-1	TRBV10-1	NA	TGCGCCAGCAGTGGCTTGGCCTGGAATGAGCAGTTCTTC	CASSGLAWNEQFF
many	TRBJ1-5	TRBV18	NA	TGTGCCAGCTCACCCCATAGGGATCAGCCCCAGCATTTT	CASSPHRDQPQHF
NA	TRBJ2-1	TRBV6-1	NA	TGTGCCAGCAGTAAGGTGCGGACTATAGACCTCGTCGAGTTCTTC	CASSKVRTIDLVEFF
NA	TRBJ2-7	TRBV9	NA	TGTGCCAGCAGCGTAGTTAGGGACTCCTACGAGCAGTACTTC	CASSVVRDSYEQYF
medium-sized	TRBJ2-7	TRBV27	TRBD1	TGTGCCAGCGTGCAACCAGGGGGTAGGCAGTACTTC	CASVQPGGRQYF
many	TRBJ1-3	TRBV28	NA	TGTGCCAGCAGTTTCTTCCGGGCTTCCGGAAACACCATATATTTT	CASSFFRASGNTIYF
many	TRBJ2-7	TRBV5-4	NA	TGTGCCAGCAGCGTTTGGACTGAGAAGCAGTACTTC	CASSVWTEKQYF
many	TRBJ2-7	TRBV3-1	NA	TGTGCCAGCAGCCAAGAAGGGGCAACCTACGAGCAGTACTTC	CASSQEGATYEQYF
NA	TRBJ2-2	TRBV11-2	TRBD2	TGTGCCAGCAGCTCCGAGACTAGCGGGATATTGAGGACCGGGGAGCTGTTTTTT	CASSSETSGILRTGELFF
many	TRBJ1-6	TRBV30	NA	TGTGCCTGGAGTGGGGCGGGGGGCCGCTATAATTCACCCCTCCACTTT	CAWSGAGGRYNSPLHF
many	TRBJ1-6	TRBV4-2	TRBD1	TGTGCCAGCAGCCAAGATGCCCCGGGACAGTTTAATTCACCCCTCCACTTT	CASSQDAPGQFNSPLHF
many	TRBJ2-1	TRBV11-2	TRBD2	TGTGCCAGCAGCAGGACTAGCGGGGACTACAATGAGCAGTTCTTC	CASSRTSGDYNEQFF
NA	TRBJ2-3	TRBV11-1	NA	TGTGCCAGCACTCCCTCCTTGTGTGCGGAAAGCACAGATACGCAGTATTTT	CASTPSLCAESTDTQYF
many	TRBJ2-5	TRBV28	TRBD1	TGTGCCAGCAGTCTTCCGGGACAGGGGGGAAAGACCCAGTACTTC	CASSLPGQGGKTQYF
medium-sized	TRBJ2-7	TRBV15	TRBD2	TGTGCCACCAGCAGAGATGGGGGGGACGAGCAGTACTTC	CATSRDGGDEQYF
medium-sized	TRBJ1-6	TRBV12-5	NA	TGTGCTAGTGGTTTGGGCTCACCCCTCCACTTT	CASGLGSPLHF
many	TRBJ1-1	TRBV7-2	TRBD1	TGTGCCAGCAGCTTAAATTACAGGGGGATCACTGAAGCTTTCTTT	CASSLNYRGITEAFF
many	TRBJ1-1	TRBV6-1	TRBD1	TGTGCCAGCAGGGAACACAGGGGCCGTTTTGGCACTGAAGCTTTCTTT	CASREHRGRFGTEAFF
many	TRBJ2-7	TRBV12-5	NA	TGTGCTAGTGGTGTAAGCCGGGACCCCAAGGGCGAGCAGTACTTC	CASGVSRDPKGEQYF
NA	TRBJ2-2	TRBV6-1	NA	TGTGCCAGCAGTCGCAGGGGTTCCACCGGGGAGCTGTTTTTT	CASSRRGSTGELFF